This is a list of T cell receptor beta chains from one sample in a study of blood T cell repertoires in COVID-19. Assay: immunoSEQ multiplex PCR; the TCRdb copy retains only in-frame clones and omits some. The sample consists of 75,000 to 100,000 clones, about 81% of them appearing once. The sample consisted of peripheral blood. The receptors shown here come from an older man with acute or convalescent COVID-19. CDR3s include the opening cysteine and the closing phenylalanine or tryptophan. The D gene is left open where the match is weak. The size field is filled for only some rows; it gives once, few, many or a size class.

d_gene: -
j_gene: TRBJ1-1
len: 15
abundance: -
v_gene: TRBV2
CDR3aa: CASGSMEGAGTEAFF
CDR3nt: TGTGCCAGCGGATCAATGGAGGGCGCGGGAACTGAAGCTTTCTTT

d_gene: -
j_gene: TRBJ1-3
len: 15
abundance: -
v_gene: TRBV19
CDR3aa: CASMYGGTSGNTIYF
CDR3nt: TGTGCCAGTATGTACGGGGGGACATCTGGAAACACCATATATTTT

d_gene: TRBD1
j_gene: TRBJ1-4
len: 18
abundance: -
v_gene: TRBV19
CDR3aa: CASLGGRGQLTTNEKLFF
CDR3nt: TGTGCCAGCTTAGGGGGCAGGGGGCAACTAACAACTAATGAAAAACTGTTTTTT

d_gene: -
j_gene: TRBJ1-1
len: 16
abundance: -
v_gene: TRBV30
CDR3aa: CAWSVKSGSFHSEAFF
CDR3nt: TGTGCCTGGAGTGTAAAGTCAGGGTCGTTTCATTCTGAAGCTTTCTTT

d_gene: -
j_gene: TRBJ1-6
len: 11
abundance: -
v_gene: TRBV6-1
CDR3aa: CASSEGGVLHF
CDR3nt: TGTGCCAGCAGTGAAGGGGGCGTCCTCCACTTT

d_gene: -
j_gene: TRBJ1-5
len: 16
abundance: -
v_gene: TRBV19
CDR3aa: CASSIRLDSRNQPQHF
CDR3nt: TGTGCCAGTAGTATAAGGCTGGACAGTCGCAATCAGCCCCAGCATTTT

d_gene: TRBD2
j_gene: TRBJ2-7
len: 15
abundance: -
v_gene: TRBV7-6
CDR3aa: CASSLFGGSIHEQYF
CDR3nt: TGTGCCAGCAGCTTATTTGGCGGGAGTATCCACGAGCAGTACTTC

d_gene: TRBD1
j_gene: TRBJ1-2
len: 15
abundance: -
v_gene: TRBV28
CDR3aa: CASSLAGTASYGYTF
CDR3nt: TGTGCCAGCAGTTTAGCCGGGACAGCTTCCTATGGCTACACCTTC

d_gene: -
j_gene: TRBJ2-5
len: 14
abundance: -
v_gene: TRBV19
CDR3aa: CASSIGGGLETQYF
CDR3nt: TGTGCCAGTAGTATTGGGGGGGGGCTTGAGACCCAGTACTTC

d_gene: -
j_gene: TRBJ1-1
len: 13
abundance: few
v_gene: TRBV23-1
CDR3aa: CASSPRRCTEAFF
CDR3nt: TGCGCCAGCAGTCCCAGGAGGTGCACTGAAGCTTTCTTT

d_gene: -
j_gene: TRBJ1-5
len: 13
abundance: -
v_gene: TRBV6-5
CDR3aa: CASGSRGNQPQHF
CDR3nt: TGTGCCAGTGGGTCCAGGGGAAATCAGCCCCAGCATTTT

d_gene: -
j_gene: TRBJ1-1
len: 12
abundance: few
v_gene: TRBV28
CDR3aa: CASRPPGTEAFF
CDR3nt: TGTGCCAGCAGACCGCCGGGCACTGAAGCTTTCTTT

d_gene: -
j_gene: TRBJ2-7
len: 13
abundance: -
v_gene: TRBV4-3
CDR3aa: CASSQDTSYEQYF
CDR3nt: TGCGCCAGCAGCCAAGATACCAGTTACGAGCAGTACTTC

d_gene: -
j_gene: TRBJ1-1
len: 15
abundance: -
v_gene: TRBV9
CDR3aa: CASSPSGGRDTEAFF
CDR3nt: TGTGCCAGCAGCCCATCCGGCGGGCGGGACACTGAAGCTTTCTTT

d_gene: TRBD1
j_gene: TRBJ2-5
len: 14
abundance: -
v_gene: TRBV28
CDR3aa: CASSFAGQGGTQYF
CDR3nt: TGTGCCAGCAGTTTCGCCGGACAGGGAGGGACCCAGTACTTC

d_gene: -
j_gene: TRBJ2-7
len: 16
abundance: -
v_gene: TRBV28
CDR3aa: CASSFNPRDNSYEQYF
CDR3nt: TGTGCCAGCAGTTTCAACCCCCGGGACAACTCCTACGAGCAGTACTTC

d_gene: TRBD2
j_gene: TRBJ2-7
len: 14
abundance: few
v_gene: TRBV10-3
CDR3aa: CANRAGEVGYEQYF
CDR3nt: TGTGCCAATCGAGCGGGAGAGGTCGGCTACGAGCAGTACTTC

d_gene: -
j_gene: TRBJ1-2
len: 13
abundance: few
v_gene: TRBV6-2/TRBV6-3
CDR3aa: CASSFRGNYGYTF
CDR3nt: TGTGCCAGCAGTTTTAGGGGAAACTATGGCTACACCTTC

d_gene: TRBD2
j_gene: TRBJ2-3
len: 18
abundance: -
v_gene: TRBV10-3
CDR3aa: CAISPKGASGTSTDTQYF
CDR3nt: TGTGCCATCAGCCCAAAAGGGGCTAGCGGTACTAGCACAGATACGCAGTATTTT

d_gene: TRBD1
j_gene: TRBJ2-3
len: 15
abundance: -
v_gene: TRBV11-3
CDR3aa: CASSRGTGYTDTQYF
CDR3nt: TGTGCCAGCAGCCGAGGGACAGGGTACACAGATACGCAGTATTTT

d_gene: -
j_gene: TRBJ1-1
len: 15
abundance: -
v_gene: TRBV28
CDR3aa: CASSSTGTPNTEAFF
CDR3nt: TGTGCCAGCAGTTCCACCGGGACACCGAACACTGAAGCTTTCTTT

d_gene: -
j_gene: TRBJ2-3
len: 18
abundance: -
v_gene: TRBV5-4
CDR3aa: CASSPSSPGARSTDTQYF
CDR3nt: TGTGCCAGCAGCCCATCCTCCCCAGGGGCGCGGAGCACAGATACGCAGTATTTT

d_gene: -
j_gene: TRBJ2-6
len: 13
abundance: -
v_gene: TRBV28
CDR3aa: CANKAAGANVLTF
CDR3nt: TGTGCCAACAAGGCGGCTGGGGCCAACGTCCTGACTTTC

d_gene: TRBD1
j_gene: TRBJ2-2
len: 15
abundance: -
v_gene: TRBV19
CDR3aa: CASSADRGDTGELFF
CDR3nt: TGTGCCAGTAGTGCGGACAGGGGGGACACCGGGGAGCTGTTTTTT

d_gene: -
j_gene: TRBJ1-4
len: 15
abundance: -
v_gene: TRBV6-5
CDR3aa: CASSYSGQGFEKLFF
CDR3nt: TGTGCCAGCAGTTACTCGGGGCAGGGATTTGAAAAACTGTTTTTT

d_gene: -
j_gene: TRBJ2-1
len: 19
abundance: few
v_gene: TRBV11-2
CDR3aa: CASSFRRSMEFGSYNEQFF
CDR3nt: TGTGCCAGCAGCTTCCGACGGAGCATGGAGTTCGGTTCCTACAATGAGCAGTTCTTC